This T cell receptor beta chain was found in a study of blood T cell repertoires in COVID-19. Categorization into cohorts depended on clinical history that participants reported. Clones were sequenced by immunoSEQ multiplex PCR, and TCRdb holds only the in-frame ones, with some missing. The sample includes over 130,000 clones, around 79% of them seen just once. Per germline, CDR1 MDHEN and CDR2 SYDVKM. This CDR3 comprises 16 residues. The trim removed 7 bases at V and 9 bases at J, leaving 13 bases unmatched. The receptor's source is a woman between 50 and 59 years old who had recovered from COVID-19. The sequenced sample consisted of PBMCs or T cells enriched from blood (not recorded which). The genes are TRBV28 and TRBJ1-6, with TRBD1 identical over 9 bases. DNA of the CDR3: TGTGCCAGCACCACTTCCGGGACAGGGAGGGGTTCACCCCTCCACTTT. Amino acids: CASTTSGTGRGSPLHF.